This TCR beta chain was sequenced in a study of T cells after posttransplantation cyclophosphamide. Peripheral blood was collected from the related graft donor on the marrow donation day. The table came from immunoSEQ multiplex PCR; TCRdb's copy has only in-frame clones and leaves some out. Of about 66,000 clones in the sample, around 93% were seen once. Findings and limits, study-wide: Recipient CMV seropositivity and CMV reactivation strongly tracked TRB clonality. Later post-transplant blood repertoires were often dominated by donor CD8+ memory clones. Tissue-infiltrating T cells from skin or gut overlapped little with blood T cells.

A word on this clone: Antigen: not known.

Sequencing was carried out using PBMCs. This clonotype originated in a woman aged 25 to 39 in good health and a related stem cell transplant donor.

Written as DNA, the CDR3 is TGCGCCAGCAGCCCCGGGACTAGCGGGGGGCCGTACTTC. Its protein is CASSPGTSGGPYF. This chain uses TRBV5-1 with TRBJ2-5; TRBD2 matches 15 bases. V was pared by 4 bases and J by 13 bases, with 5 bases of the junction left unmatched. The germline CDR1 and CDR2 sequences are SGHRS and YFSETQ. The CDR3 runs to 13 residues.